This TCR beta chain was retrieved from a study of blood T cell repertoires in COVID-19. On the study more broadly: Sources were T cells, B-cell-depleted T cells, or PBMCs; the material itself was cDNA or gDNA.

This clone has just a few counts. Method: immunoSEQ multiplex PCR; TCRdb's copy keeps in-frame clones and lacks some. The sample includes 150,000 or so clones, roughly 85% of them seen just once. Participants spanned ages about 18 to 95 years and resided in about two dozen US areas. For recovered donors of Cohort 3, there were two negative PCRs, clearance, or symptom resolution. The CDR3 is 13 residues long. V was pared by 4 bases and J by 12 bases, with 13 bases between. Germline V gives CDR1 LGHDT, CDR2 YNNKEL (reference sequence). This chain joins TRBV3-1 (or the pseudogene TRBV3-2) and TRBJ1-6; D possibly corresponds to TRBD1 (6 bases). The receptor's source is a woman between 45 and 60 years old who had recovered from COVID-19. The material sequenced was PBMCs or T cells enriched from blood (not recorded which). CDR3 residues: CASSLPTGRPLHF. The CDR3, as DNA: TGTGCCAGCAGCCTTCCTACAGGGAGACCCCTCCACTTT.